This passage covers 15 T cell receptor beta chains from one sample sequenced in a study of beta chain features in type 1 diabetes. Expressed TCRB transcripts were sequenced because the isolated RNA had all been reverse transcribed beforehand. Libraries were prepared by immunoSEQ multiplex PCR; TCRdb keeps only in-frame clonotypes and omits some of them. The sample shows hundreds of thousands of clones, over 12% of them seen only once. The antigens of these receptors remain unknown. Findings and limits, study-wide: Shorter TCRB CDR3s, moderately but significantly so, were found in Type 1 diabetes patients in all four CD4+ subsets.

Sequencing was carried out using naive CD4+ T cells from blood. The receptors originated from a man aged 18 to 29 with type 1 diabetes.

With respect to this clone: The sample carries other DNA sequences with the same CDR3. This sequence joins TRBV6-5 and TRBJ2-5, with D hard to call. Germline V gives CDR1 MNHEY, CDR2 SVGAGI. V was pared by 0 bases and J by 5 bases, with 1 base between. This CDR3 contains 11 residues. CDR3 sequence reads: CASSYSETQYF. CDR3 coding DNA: TGTGCCAGCAGTTACTCCGAGACCCAGTACTTC.

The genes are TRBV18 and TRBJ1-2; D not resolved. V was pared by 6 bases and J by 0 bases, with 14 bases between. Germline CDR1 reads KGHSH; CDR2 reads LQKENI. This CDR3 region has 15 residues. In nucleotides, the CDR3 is TGTGCCAGCTCCGCGGGCAGCGCTTCTAACTATGGCTACACCTTC. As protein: CASSAGSASNYGYTF.

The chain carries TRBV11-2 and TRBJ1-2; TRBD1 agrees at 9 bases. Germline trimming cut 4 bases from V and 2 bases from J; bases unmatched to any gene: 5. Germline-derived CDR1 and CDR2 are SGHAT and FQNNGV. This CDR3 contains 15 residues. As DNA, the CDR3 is TGTGCCAGCAGCTCGCTTGGGACAGGGAACTATGGCTACACCTTC. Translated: CASSSLGTGNYGYTF. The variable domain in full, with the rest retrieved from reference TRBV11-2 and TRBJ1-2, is EAGVAQSPRYKIIEKRQSVAFWCNPISGHATLYWYQQILGQGPKLLIQFQNNGVVDDSQLPKDRFSAERLKGVDSTLKIQPAKLEDSAVYLCASSSLGTGNYGYTFGSGTRLTVV.

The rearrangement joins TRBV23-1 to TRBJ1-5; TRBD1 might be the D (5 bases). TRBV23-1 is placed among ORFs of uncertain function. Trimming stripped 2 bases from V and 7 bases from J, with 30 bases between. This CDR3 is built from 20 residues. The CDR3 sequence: CASSQPGTLRGQLQFQPQHF. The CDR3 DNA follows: TGCGCCAGCAGTCAACCTGGGACGCTGCGAGGACAACTTCAGTTCCAGCCCCAGCATTTT.

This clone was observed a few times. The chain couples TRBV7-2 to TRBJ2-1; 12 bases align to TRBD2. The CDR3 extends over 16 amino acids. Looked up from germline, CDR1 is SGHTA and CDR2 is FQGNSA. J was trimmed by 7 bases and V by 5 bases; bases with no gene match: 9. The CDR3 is CASSRTRLAGVNEQFF. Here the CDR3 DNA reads TGTGCCAGCAGCCGAACTCGACTAGCGGGAGTTAATGAGCAGTTCTTC.

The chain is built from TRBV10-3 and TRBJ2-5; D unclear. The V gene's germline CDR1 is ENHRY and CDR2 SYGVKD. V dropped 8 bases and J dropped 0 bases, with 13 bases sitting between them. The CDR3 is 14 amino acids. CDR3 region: CAIGNGRNQETQYF. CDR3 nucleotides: TGTGCCATCGGAAACGGACGAAACCAAGAGACCCAGTACTTC.

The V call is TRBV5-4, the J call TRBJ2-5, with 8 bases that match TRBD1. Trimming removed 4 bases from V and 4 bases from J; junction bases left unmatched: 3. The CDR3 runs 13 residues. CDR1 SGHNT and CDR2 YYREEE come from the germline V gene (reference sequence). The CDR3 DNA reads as TGTGCCAGCAGCCTACAGGGGGGAGAGACCCAGTACTTC. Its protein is CASSLQGGETQYF. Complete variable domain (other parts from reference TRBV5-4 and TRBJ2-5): ETGVTQSPTHLIKTRGQQVTLRCSSQSGHNTVSWYQQALGQGPQFIFQYYREEENGRGNFPPRFSGLQFPNYSSELNVNALELDDSALYLCASSLQGGETQYFGPGTRLLVL.

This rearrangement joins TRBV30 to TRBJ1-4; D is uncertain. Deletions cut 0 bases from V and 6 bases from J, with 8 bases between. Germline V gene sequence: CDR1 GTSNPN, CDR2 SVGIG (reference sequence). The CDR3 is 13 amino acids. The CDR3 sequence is CAWSVRRDEKLFF. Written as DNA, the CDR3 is TGTGCCTGGAGTGTAAGGAGGGATGAAAAACTGTTTTTT.

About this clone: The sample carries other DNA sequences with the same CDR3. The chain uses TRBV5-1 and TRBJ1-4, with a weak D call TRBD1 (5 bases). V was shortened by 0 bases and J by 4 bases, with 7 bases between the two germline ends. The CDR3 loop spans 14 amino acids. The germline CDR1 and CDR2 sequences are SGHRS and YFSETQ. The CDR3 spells CASSLGQGNEKLFF. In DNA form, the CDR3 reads TGCGCCAGCAGCTTGGGTCAGGGTAATGAAAAACTGTTTTTT.

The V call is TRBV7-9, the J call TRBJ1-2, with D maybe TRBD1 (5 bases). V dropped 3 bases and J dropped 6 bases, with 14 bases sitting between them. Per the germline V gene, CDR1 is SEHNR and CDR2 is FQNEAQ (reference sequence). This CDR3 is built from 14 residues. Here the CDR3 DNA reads TGTGCCAGCAGCTTTGAAGGGCTAGGGGATGGCTACACCTTC. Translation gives CASSFEGLGDGYTF.

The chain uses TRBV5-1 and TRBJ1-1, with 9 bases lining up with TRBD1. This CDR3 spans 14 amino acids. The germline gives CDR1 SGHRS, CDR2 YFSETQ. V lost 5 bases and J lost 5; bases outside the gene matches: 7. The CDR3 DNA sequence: TGCGCCAGCAGAACAAGACAGGGGGTTACTGAAGCTTTCTTT. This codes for CASRTRQGVTEAFF.

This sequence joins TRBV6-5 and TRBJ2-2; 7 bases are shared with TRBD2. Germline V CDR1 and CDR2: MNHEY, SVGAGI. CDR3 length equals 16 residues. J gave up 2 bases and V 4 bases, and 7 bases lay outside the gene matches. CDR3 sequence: CASSWISSGNTGELFF. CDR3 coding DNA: TGTGCCAGCAGTTGGATCTCTAGCGGAAACACCGGGGAGCTGTTTTTT.

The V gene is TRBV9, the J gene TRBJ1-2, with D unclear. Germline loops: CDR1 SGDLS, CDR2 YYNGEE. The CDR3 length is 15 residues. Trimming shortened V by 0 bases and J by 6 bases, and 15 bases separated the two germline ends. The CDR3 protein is CASSVVEGSPDGYTF. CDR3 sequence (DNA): TGTGCCAGCAGCGTAGTAGAGGGTAGCCCGGATGGCTACACCTTC.

CDR3 loop: CASTPGGGFIAKNIQYF. The CDR3 nucleotides are TGTGCCAGCACCCCGGGCGGGGGTTTCATAGCCAAAAACATTCAGTACTTC. This chain connects TRBV7-9 to TRBJ2-4; 7 bases align to TRBD2. CDR3 length: 17 residues. Germline V gene lookup returns CDR1 SEHNR and CDR2 FQNEAQ (reference sequence). V trimming: 7 bases; J trimming: 0 bases; junction bases outside the gene matches: 12.

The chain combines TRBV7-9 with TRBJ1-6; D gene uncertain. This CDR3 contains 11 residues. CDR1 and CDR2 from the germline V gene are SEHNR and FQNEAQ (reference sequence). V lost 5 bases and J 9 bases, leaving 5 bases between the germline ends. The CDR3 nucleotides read TGTGCCAGCAGCCCCGGTTCACCCCTCCACTTT. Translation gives CASSPGSPLHF.